The 27 T cell receptor beta chains listed next were all sequenced from one sample in a study of PD-1 blockade in classical Hodgkin lymphoma. Here immunoSEQ multiplex PCR was the method, and the copy in TCRdb shows in-frame clones only, minus some. The sample includes 80,000 to 100,000 clones, 80% to 95% of them seen just once. All trial patients relapsed after autologous stem cell transplantation. The sample in question was peripheral blood mononuclear cells (PBMCs), obtained at baseline. The receptors here all came from a human donor with classical Hodgkin lymphoma.

The genes are TRBV28 and TRBJ2-7, with unresolved D. V was shortened by 1 base and J by 6 bases, with 13 bases between the two germline ends. The CDR3 extends over 14 amino acids. Germline V CDR1 and CDR2: MDHEN, SYDVKM. The CDR3 nucleotides read TGTGCCAGCAGTTTATTCAAGATGGCGATCGAGCAGTACTTC. It yields the protein CASSLFKMAIEQYF.

The sample holds one count of this clone. The chain is built from TRBV5-1 and TRBJ2-2; D is undetermined. Trimming removed 4 bases from V and 8 bases from J, with 9 bases in between. This CDR3 contains 12 residues. Germline values: CDR1 SGHRS, CDR2 YFSETQ. The CDR3 DNA is TGCGCCAGCAGCCTTTCTAGAGGGGAGCTGTTTTTT. Translating it yields CASSLSRGELFF.

A remark on this clone: The junction shows a germline mismatch at one end, possibly a read error. This chain connects TRBV28 to TRBJ1-1; D is unclear. The germline V gene has CDR1 MDHEN and CDR2 SYDVKM. This CDR3 is 14 amino acids long. The CDR3 region is CASSLWGYNTEAFF. CDR3 nucleotide sequence: TGTGCCAGCAGTCTATGGGGTTACAACACTGAAGCTTTCTTT. Supplemented by reference TRBV28 and TRBJ1-1, the full variable domain reads DVKVTQSSRYLVKRTGEKVFLECVQDMDHENMFWYRQDPGLGLRLIYFSYDVKMKEKGDIPEGYSVSREKKERFSLILESASTNQTSMYLCASSLWGYNTEAFFGQGTRLTVV.

This chain joins TRBV7-8 and TRBJ2-7; D is perhaps TRBD1 or TRBD2 (7 bases each). V was clipped by 1 base and J by 4 bases, with 14 bases between them. CDR1 SGHVS and CDR2 FQNEAQ come from the germline V gene. This CDR3 region has 15 residues. CDR3 in DNA: TGTGCCAGCAGCTTAGGGGCCAGGGGGGGGTACGAGCAGTACTTC. Amino acids: CASSLGARGGYEQYF.

The rearrangement joins TRBV11-3 to TRBJ1-3; D is unresolved. CDR1 is SGHNT and CDR2 is YENEEA in the germline V gene. Trimming cost V 5 bases and J 3 bases, with 2 bases left between them. CDR3 length: 11 residues. CDR3: CASSHGNTIYF. The CDR3 nucleotides are TGTGCCAGCAGCCATGGAAACACCATATATTTT.

The chain employs TRBV19 and TRBJ1-5, with no clear D. Trimming took 6 bases from V and 6 from J, leaving 21 bases between them. The CDR3 spans 16 residues. Germline V lookup: CDR1 LNHDA, CDR2 SQIVND (reference sequence). The CDR3, as DNA: TGTGCCAGTAGCACCAATGGGGTAGGGCGTTCTCAGCCCCAGCATTTT. As protein: CASSTNGVGRSQPQHF. Variable domain in full (rest from reference TRBV19 and TRBJ1-5): DGGITQSPKYLFRKEGQNVTLSCEQNLNHDAMYWYRQDPGQGLRLIYYSQIVNDFQKGDIAEGYSVSREKKESFPLTVTSAQKNPTAFYLCASSTNGVGRSQPQHFGDGTRLSIL.

The chain carries TRBV28 and TRBJ1-3, with a weak D call TRBD1 (5 bases). The germline V gene encodes CDR1 MDHEN and CDR2 SYDVKM. V lost 2 bases and J lost 2, with 16 bases in between. This CDR3 comprises 17 residues. The CDR3 DNA follows: TGTGCCAGCAGTTTACACACGGCCAGGGTAACTGGAAACACCATATATTTT. This sequence encodes CASSLHTARVTGNTIYF.

The chain combines TRBV10-3 with TRBJ2-3; weak D call: TRBD1 (6 bases). V lost 6 bases and J 0 bases, leaving 16 bases between the germline ends. The CDR3 totals 16 residues. From germline, CDR1 is ENHRY and CDR2 SYGVKD. The chain's CDR3 is CAIRQQGESSTDTQYF. The CDR3 bases are TGTGCCATCAGACAACAGGGAGAATCTAGCACAGATACGCAGTATTTT.

DNA for the CDR3: TGTGCCATCAGCGAAACACTAGCAGCCACAGATACGCAGTATTTT. Its translation is CAISETLAATDTQYF. The gene calls are TRBV10-3 and TRBJ2-3; a weak D match, TRBD2 (6 bases). The CDR3 has 15 amino acids. Germline-derived CDR1 and CDR2 are ENHRY and SYGVKD. The ends were cut back, 6 bases at V and 2 bases at J, with 15 bases in the middle.

This chain joins TRBV29-1 and TRBJ2-7; 12 bases match TRBD2. V lost 5 bases to trimming and J lost 3 bases; unmatched junction nucleotides: 8. The CDR3 is 15 amino acids. Germline V gene data show CDR1 as SQVTM and CDR2 as ANQGSEA. CDR3 residues: CSVKTSGSGNYEQYF. For the CDR3, the DNA is TGCAGCGTTAAGACTAGCGGGAGTGGGAACTACGAGCAGTACTTC.

The chain couples TRBV6-5 to TRBJ2-2; 8 bases align to TRBD2. The CDR3 is 15 amino acids. With V trimmed by 4 bases and J by 6 bases, 7 bases remained unmatched. Germline CDR1 MNHEY, CDR2 SVGAGI. CDR3 nucleotides: TGTGCCAGCAGTTGGATTAGCGGGAAGGCCGGGGAGCTGTTTTTT. This translates into CASSWISGKAGELFF.

The gene calls are TRBV27 and TRBJ2-7; 8 nucleotides align to TRBD2. Germline V lookup: CDR1 MNHEY, CDR2 SMNVEV (reference sequence). The CDR3 has 14 amino acids. The V and J ends lost 3 bases and 0 bases, in that order; junction bases with no gene match: 1. The CDR3 DNA follows: TGTGCCAGCAGTTTTGGGACTAGCTCCTACGAGCAGTACTTC. Protein sequence: CASSFGTSSYEQYF.

V and J are TRBV5-1 and TRBJ2-1; 12 bases fit TRBD1. The CDR3 loop spans 15 amino acids. The trim removed 2 bases at V and 10 bases at J, leaving 7 bases unmatched. Per germline, CDR1 SGHRS and CDR2 YFSETQ. The CDR3 protein is CASSLSGTGGGEQFF. The CDR3 DNA reads TGCGCCAGCAGCTTATCCGGGACAGGGGGCGGGGAGCAGTTCTTC.

This clone was observed a single time. This chain uses TRBV10-2 with TRBJ2-2; possibly TRBD1 for D (6 bases). The germline V gene has CDR1 WSHSY and CDR2 SAAADI. The CDR3 length is 15 residues. V was trimmed by 6 bases and J by 5 bases, leaving 16 bases between them. Here the CDR3 DNA reads TGCGCCAGCAGCGCCGGACAGCCTGGGACCGGGGAGCTGTTTTTT. It translates to CASSAGQPGTGELFF.

The chain uses TRBV30 and TRBJ1-4; D is unresolved. The V gene's germline CDR1 is GTSNPN and CDR2 SVGIG (reference sequence). CDR3 length: 14 amino acids. V lost 4 bases, J lost 0 bases, and 9 bases lay in between. In DNA form, the CDR3 reads TGTGCCTGGACACGGGATACAACTAATGAAAAACTGTTTTTT. The encoded protein is CAWTRDTTNEKLFF.

V gene TRBV27 combines with J gene TRBJ1-1; unclear D gene. CDR3 size: 13 residues. Germline V CDR1 and CDR2: MNHEY, SMNVEV (reference sequence). V was cut by 6 bases and J by 11 bases, with 19 bases left in between. The CDR3 region is CASSLDKRAGAFF. CDR3 coding DNA: TGTGCCAGCAGCCTCGACAAGAGGGCTGGGGCTTTCTTT.

The chain links TRBV19 to TRBJ2-5; TRBD1 might be the D (6 bases). V shed 6 bases and J shed 5 bases, with 16 bases lying between them. Germline CDR1 reads LNHDA; CDR2 reads SQIVND (reference sequence). This CDR3 is built from 14 residues. The CDR3 DNA reads TGTGCCAGTAGCACCCAGGGGAGTTGGGAGACCCAGTACTTC. Its protein product is CASSTQGSWETQYF.

V gene TRBV9 combines with J gene TRBJ2-3; tentatively, D is TRBD1 (7 bases). Germline V gives CDR1 SGDLS, CDR2 YYNGEE. The CDR3 covers 18 residues. The V end lost 0 bases, the J end lost 3 bases, and 20 bases lay between the germline ends. CDR3 in amino acids: CASSVVGGGGTVTDTQYF. CDR3 bases: TGTGCCAGCAGCGTAGTAGGTGGAGGCGGGACAGTTACAGATACGCAGTATTTT.

The chain links TRBV29-1 to TRBJ2-3; 9 bases fit TRBD2. The CDR3 runs 14 residues. With 4 bases clipped from V and 4 bases from J, the junction kept 6 bases outside the gene matches. Looked up from germline, CDR1 is SQVTM and CDR2 is ANQGSEA. The CDR3 spells CSVVSGRGADTQYF. The CDR3 coding sequence is TGCAGCGTTGTTAGCGGGAGAGGGGCAGATACGCAGTATTTT.

This chain joins TRBV6-4 and TRBJ2-5, with TRBD2 as a possible D gene (6 bases). The germline V gene has CDR1 MRHNA and CDR2 SNTAGT. The CDR3 sequence is 15 residues long. V lost 11 bases and J lost 2, with 21 bases in between. As DNA, the CDR3 is TGTGCCCTCCATTTTGGAGGGGAGACACAAGAGACCCAGTACTTC. Translating it yields CALHFGGETQETQYF.

CDR3 protein: CASSLAQGSTDTQYF. CDR3 DNA sequence: TGTGCCAGCAGCTTAGCGCAGGGGTCGACAGATACGCAGTATTTT. The chain combines TRBV7-6 with TRBJ2-3, with D possibly TRBD1 on 6 matching bases. This CDR3 is 15 amino acids long. Trimming took off 0 bases at V and 3 bases at J, with 10 bases between the two ends. The germline V gene encodes CDR1 SGHVS and CDR2 FNYEAQ.

Regarding this clone: Likely a read error: the CDR3 ends without its conserved phenylalanine or tryptophan. This chain connects TRBV4-1 to TRBJ1-2, with 8 bases matching TRBD1. Trimming took 1 base from V and 6 from J; bases not matched to a gene: 4. The V gene's germline CDR1 is MGHRA and CDR2 YSYEKL. The CDR3 consists of 14 residues. Written as DNA, the CDR3 is TGCGCCAGCAGCCAAGGCCCGGACAGGGATGGCTACACCGTC. Translated: CASSQGPDRDGYTV.

The chain is built from TRBV10-3 and TRBJ2-5; 7 bases match TRBD1. Trimming at V came to 0 bases and at J to 2 bases, leaving 3 bases not matched to a gene. The CDR3 runs 15 residues. Germline assignment: CDR1 ENHRY and CDR2 SYGVKD. In DNA form, the CDR3 reads TGTGCCATCAGTGAGTCGAGGGACAGTCAAGAGACCCAGTACTTC. Residues: CAISESRDSQETQYF.

This clone has just one count. J is TRBJ1-2 and V is TRBV5-6; possible D gene TRBD1, 6 bases. V lost 3 bases and J 7 bases, leaving 13 bases between the germline ends. Germline loops: CDR1 SGHDT, CDR2 YYEEEE. The CDR3 covers 13 residues. The DNA for the CDR3 is TGTGCCAGCAGCTCCGGGGGCAAGAGTGGCTACACCTTC. The encoded protein is CASSSGGKSGYTF.

The V call is TRBV7-6, the J call TRBJ2-3; D is perhaps TRBD2 (6 bases). Germline CDR1 is SGHVS and CDR2 is FNYEAQ. The CDR3 loop spans 16 amino acids. V was clipped by 1 base and J by 1 base, with 12 bases between them. The CDR3 bases are TGTGCCAGCAGCTTAGTTAGGGCTAGCGGCACAGATACGCAGTATTTT. Amino acid sequence: CASSLVRASGTDTQYF.

This clone was recorded once. This chain connects TRBV15 to TRBJ1-4; 8 bases are shared with TRBD1. V was clipped by 0 bases and J by 7 bases; unmatched bases: 7. Per germline, CDR1 LNHNV and CDR2 YYDKDF (reference sequence). The CDR3 extends over 16 amino acids. The CDR3 coding sequence is TGTGCCACCAGCAGAGATCGCAGGGGGCAGAGTGAAAAACTGTTTTTT. Translating it yields CATSRDRRGQSEKLFF.

The genes are TRBV9 and TRBJ1-2, with a possible D match to TRBD1 (5 bases). This CDR3 is 14 amino acids long. V was pared by 3 bases and J by 2 bases, with 11 bases between. Per germline, CDR1 SGDLS and CDR2 YYNGEE. The CDR3 nucleotides are TGTGCCAGCAGCGGGGCAGGGATGAACTATGGCTACACCTTC. This gives the protein CASSGAGMNYGYTF.